One and the same sample provided the 29 T cell receptor beta chains below, sequenced in a study of OX40 agonist ivuxolimab in advanced cancers. Sequenced by immunoSEQ multiplex PCR; TCRdb stores in-frame clones only, minus some. The repertoire consists of around 15,000 clones, with approximately 86% occurring once and the leading ten covering 20%. The sample in question was CD4+ or CD8+ T cells sorted from blood, obtained in a trial of the OX40 agonist ivuxolimab. The receptors shown here come from an adult with an advanced solid tumor such as melanoma, head and neck, liver or kidney cancer.

This clone was observed a handful of times. The chain uses TRBV10-1 and TRBJ2-1; 12 nucleotides agree with TRBD2. Trimming took 5 bases from V and 9 from J; bases not matched to a gene: 2. There are 13 residues in the CDR3. Germline V gives CDR1 WNHNN, CDR2 SYGVQD (reference sequence). The CDR3 is CASSLAGGAEQFF. CDR3 sequence (DNA): TGCGCCAGCAGTCTAGCGGGAGGGGCTGAGCAGTTCTTC.

The genes are TRBV7-9 and TRBJ2-3; 9 bases are shared with TRBD2. The V gene's germline CDR1 is SEHNR and CDR2 FQNEAQ (reference sequence). This CDR3 is built from 15 residues. V shed 3 bases, J shed 0 bases, and the junction held 1 base outside the gene matches. CDR3 sequence: CASSFTSGSTDTQYF. DNA of the CDR3: TGTGCCAGCAGCTTTACTAGCGGGAGCACAGATACGCAGTATTTT.

This chain connects TRBV30 to TRBJ2-3; D may correspond to TRBD1 or TRBD2 (5 bases each). CDR1 and CDR2 (germline): GTSNPN, SVGIG (reference sequence). The CDR3 loop spans 15 amino acids. Trimming took off 4 bases at V and 4 bases at J, with 18 bases between the two ends. The CDR3, as DNA: TGTGCCTGGACCCTAATCGGGGCCCGGGCAGATACGCAGTATTTT. Amino acid sequence: CAWTLIGARADTQYF.

This chain joins TRBV7-2 and TRBJ2-1; D gene uncertain. This CDR3 has 15 residues. V lost 3 bases and J lost 6, with 15 bases in between. Per the germline V gene, CDR1 is SGHTA and CDR2 is FQGNSA. Here the CDR3 DNA reads TGTGCCAGCAGCTTCCGGTCAACCGGGCCCAATGAGCAGTTCTTC. Translated, it gives CASSFRSTGPNEQFF.

The chain uses TRBV18 and TRBJ1-4; D is uncertain. The ends were cut back, 3 bases at V and 0 bases at J, with 5 bases in the middle. Per germline, CDR1 KGHSH and CDR2 LQKENI. The CDR3 length is 14 residues. The CDR3 loop is CASSPTPTNEKLFF. The CDR3 coding sequence is TGTGCCAGCTCACCGACCCCAACTAATGAAAAACTGTTTTTT.

The chain couples TRBV2 to TRBJ2-3; D not certain. Germline V CDR1 and CDR2: SNHLY, FYNNEI. CDR3 size: 11 residues. V dropped 7 bases and J dropped 2 bases, with 4 bases sitting between them. This chain's CDR3 is CASTYTDTQYF. The CDR3, as DNA: TGTGCCAGCACCTACACAGATACGCAGTATTTT.

The chain carries TRBV9 and TRBJ1-5, with 7 bases that match TRBD1. The germline V gene encodes CDR1 SGDLS and CDR2 YYNGEE. The CDR3 has 14 residues. V lost 2 bases and J lost 9; bases outside the gene matches: 8. The CDR3 DNA reads as TGTGCCAGCAGCGTTACAGGGGACCCTGGGCCCCAGCATTTT. Its protein product is CASSVTGDPGPQHF.

V and J are TRBV7-3 and TRBJ2-3; no reliable D call. Trimming took off 5 bases at V and 8 bases at J, with 11 bases between the two ends. Germline CDR1 SGHTA, CDR2 FQGTGA. The CDR3 spans 12 residues. DNA of the CDR3: TGTGCCAGCAGCCAAAATAAGGTTACGCAGTATTTT. Its protein is CASSQNKVTQYF.

In its sample, this clone was seen a few times. V gene TRBV28 combines with J gene TRBJ1-4, with D maybe TRBD1 (6 bases). Germline-derived CDR1 and CDR2 are MDHEN and SYDVKM. The CDR3 covers 14 residues. V was shortened by 6 bases and J by 3 bases, with 11 bases between the two germline ends. For the CDR3, the DNA is TGTGCCAGCAGAGGGACACCATCTAATGAAAAACTGTTTTTT. It encodes CASRGTPSNEKLFF.

The rearrangement uses TRBV6-5 and TRBJ1-6; weak D call: TRBD1 (5 bases). Trimming removed 7 bases from V and 3 bases from J, with 10 bases in between. CDR3 size: 14 residues. Germline loops: CDR1 MNHEY, CDR2 SVGAGI. The CDR3 nucleotides read TGTGCCAGCACCCGGACACGCTATAATTCACCCCTCCACTTT. It is translated as CASTRTRYNSPLHF.

This clone has just one count. The V gene is TRBV4-3, the J gene TRBJ2-4; TRBD2 agrees at 12 bases. The CDR3 spans 15 residues. V dropped 3 bases and J dropped 7; count of bases not matched to a gene: 4. Germline V gives CDR1 LGHNA, CDR2 YSLEER. Here the CDR3 reads CASSQQTSGSNIQYF. In DNA form, the CDR3 reads TGCGCCAGCAGCCAGCAGACTAGCGGGAGTAACATTCAGTACTTC.

Here the CDR3 DNA reads TGCGCCAGCAGCCAGGACAGTGGGTCACCCCTCCACTTT. As protein: CASSQDSGSPLHF. The chain employs TRBV5-1 and TRBJ1-6; D is possibly TRBD1 (6 bases). The CDR3 runs 13 residues. CDR1 is SGHRS and CDR2 is YFSETQ in the germline V gene. Trimming removed 4 bases from V and 10 bases from J, with 12 bases in between.

This clone came up a few times. V is TRBV5-4 and J is TRBJ2-6; 7 positions match TRBD2. After removal of 6 bases from V and 0 bases from J, the junction contained 15 bases not matched to a gene. The CDR3 is 19 amino acids. Germline assignment: CDR1 SGHNT and CDR2 YYREEE (reference sequence). In nucleotides, the CDR3 is TGTGCCAGCACCCCGAAGGTGGGCGGGAGTAGCTCTGGGGCCAACGTCCTGACTTTC. Residues: CASTPKVGGSSSGANVLTF.

This clone was recorded a few times. This chain uses TRBV7-6 with TRBJ1-4; no firm D call. Germline lookup yields CDR1 SGHVS and CDR2 FNYEAQ. The CDR3 spans 13 residues. The germline V and J ends were trimmed by 2 bases and 8 bases, with 9 bases remaining between them. The CDR3 nucleotides read TGTGCCAGCAGCTTAACGGCTTTGGAAAAACTGTTTTTT. As protein: CASSLTALEKLFF.

The chain links TRBV6-4 to TRBJ2-3; D is undetermined. Per germline, CDR1 MRHNA and CDR2 SNTAGT. CDR3 length: 11 amino acids. The V gene lost 10 bases and the J gene lost 9 bases, with 14 bases spanning the gap. As DNA, the CDR3 is TGTGCCATAAGCAGCCCTAGGACGCAGTATTTT. This gives the protein CAISSPRTQYF.

A single count supports this clone. The chain couples TRBV6-1 to TRBJ2-7, with 13 bases aligning to TRBD2. There are 16 residues in the CDR3. With V trimmed by 3 bases and J by 5 bases, 7 bases remained unmatched. Per the germline V gene, CDR1 is MNHNS and CDR2 is SASEGT. The DNA for the CDR3 is TGTGCCAGCAGTGAGGGGACCGGGACTAGCGGGAACGAGCAGTACTTC. Translating gives CASSEGTGTSGNEQYF.

The chain is built from TRBV6-5 and TRBJ2-7; TRBD2 might be the D (5 bases). There are 14 residues in the CDR3. Germline V CDR1 and CDR2: MNHEY, SVGAGI. Between the trimmed V and J ends, which lost 0 bases and 3 bases, there was a span of 9 bases. In nucleotides, the CDR3 is TGTGCCAGCAGTTACTCTCCCGGGGTCTACGAGCAGTACTTC. This encodes CASSYSPGVYEQYF.

V and J are TRBV5-1 and TRBJ2-7; 12 nucleotides line up with TRBD2. V trimming: 2 bases; J trimming: 6 bases; junction bases outside the gene matches: 3. Per germline, CDR1 SGHRS and CDR2 YFSETQ. CDR3 length: 14 amino acids. The CDR3 region is CASSLLAGGSEQYF. The CDR3 DNA reads TGCGCCAGCAGCTTACTAGCGGGAGGCTCCGAGCAGTACTTC.

The rearrangement links TRBV6-5 to TRBJ2-7, with unresolved D. V was cut by 11 bases and J by 7 bases, with 24 bases left in between. This CDR3 has 14 residues. CDR1 is MNHEY and CDR2 is SVGAGI in the germline V gene. CDR3 DNA sequence: TGTGCCTCTAAAGGGCCGGCAGATAGTGGGGAGCAGTACTTC. Its translation: CASKGPADSGEQYF.

As for this clone: The same CDR3 is also encoded by other DNA sequences in this sample. The chain is built from TRBV6-5 and TRBJ2-4; D might be TRBD2 (5 bases). In germline, CDR1 is MNHEY, CDR2 SVGAGI. The V and J ends lost 0 bases and 9 bases respectively, with 15 bases between them. This CDR3 spans 15 amino acids. Here the CDR3 reads CASSYSRGSFGIQYF. CDR3 nucleotide sequence: TGTGCCAGCAGTTACTCGAGAGGGAGTTTTGGCATTCAGTACTTC.

The chain carries TRBV5-1 and TRBJ1-1; TRBD1 might be the D (6 bases). The V end was cut by 0 bases, the J end by 5 bases, with 11 bases between. This CDR3 has 14 amino acids. CDR1 is SGHRS and CDR2 is YFSETQ in the germline V gene. The CDR3 DNA sequence: TGCGCCAGCAGCTTGGGTCCAGGGGAGACTGAAGCTTTCTTT. It encodes CASSLGPGETEAFF.

This clone has more than one count but fewer than ten. The chain recombines TRBV27 with TRBJ2-3; D is ambiguous. This CDR3 is 14 amino acids long. Deletions cut 6 bases from V and 6 bases from J, with 16 bases between. Germline V gene sequence: CDR1 MNHEY, CDR2 SMNVEV (reference sequence). CDR3 DNA: TGTGCCAGCAGCAACGGGCTCATGATGGATACGCAGTATTTT. This encodes CASSNGLMMDTQYF.

This sequence joins TRBV10-1 and TRBJ1-3; 9 nucleotides agree with TRBD1. J was trimmed by 4 bases and V by 4 bases; bases with no gene match: 8. CDR3 length equals 16 residues. Germline V gives CDR1 WNHNN, CDR2 SYGVQD (reference sequence). CDR3 in amino acids: CASSGEGQGKGNTIYF. Here the CDR3 DNA reads TGCGCCAGCAGTGGTGAAGGACAGGGGAAAGGAAACACCATATATTTT.

The chain uses TRBV2 and TRBJ2-3; D ambiguous. The CDR3 sequence is 10 residues long. The germline V gene encodes CDR1 SNHLY and CDR2 FYNNEI. The V end was cut by 9 bases, the J end by 5 bases, with 6 bases between. The CDR3 nucleotides read TGTGCCAGTAAGGAAGATACGCAGTATTTT. Protein product: CASKEDTQYF.

The chain is built from TRBV5-4 and TRBJ2-7; 13 nucleotides line up with TRBD2. This CDR3 is built from 16 residues. The germline CDR1 and CDR2 sequences are SGHNT and YYREEE (reference sequence). Trimming removed 4 bases from V and 2 bases from J; junction bases left unmatched: 6. CDR3 in DNA: TGTGCCAGCAGCCTAGGGACTAGCGGGACCACCTACGAGCAGTACTTC. Protein sequence: CASSLGTSGTTYEQYF.

The DNA for the CDR3 is TGTGCCAGCAGTGATAGCAGGGGACCCTACAATGAGCAGTTCTTC. It specifies CASSDSRGPYNEQFF. V and J are TRBV6-6 and TRBJ2-1; D perhaps matches TRBD1 (6 bases). The CDR3 has 15 residues. V lost 5 bases and J lost 2, with 13 bases in between. CDR1 is MNHNY, CDR2 SVGAGI, per germline (reference sequence).

This clone was recorded only once. This rearrangement joins TRBV9 to TRBJ1-1; the D is unclear. This CDR3 spans 14 amino acids. CDR1 and CDR2 from the germline V gene are SGDLS and YYNGEE. The V gene lost 5 bases and the J gene lost 2 bases, with 13 bases spanning the gap. This CDR3 reads CASSYRWANTEAFF. CDR3 DNA: TGTGCCAGCAGTTACCGGTGGGCTAACACTGAAGCTTTCTTT.

The chain uses TRBV11-2 and TRBJ2-3; 10 nucleotides match TRBD2. This CDR3 comprises 17 residues. The V gene's germline CDR1 is SGHAT and CDR2 FQNNGV. Germline trimming cut 2 bases from V and 5 bases from J; bases unmatched to any gene: 10. The DNA for the CDR3 is TGTGCCAGCAGCTTATCCTCTCGGACTAGCGGTAGAGATACGCAGTATTTT. Its translation is CASSLSSRTSGRDTQYF.

J is TRBJ1-4 and V is TRBV6-6; tentative D call: TRBD1 (5 bases). The CDR3 sequence is 14 residues long. Germline values: CDR1 MNHNY, CDR2 SVGAGI (reference sequence). The V and J ends lost 6 bases and 8 bases respectively, with 16 bases between them. This chain's CDR3 is CASRGGGMAEKLFF. CDR3 nucleotides: TGTGCCAGCAGGGGGGGAGGAATGGCGGAAAAACTGTTTTTT.